This is a list of T cell receptor beta chains from one sample in a study of T cell responses to AZD1222 COVID-19 vaccine. Data came from immunoSEQ multiplex PCR; TCRdb stores just in-frame clones and leaves some out. The sample holds 90,000 to 110,000 clones, roughly 87% seen once. The material was peripheral blood, obtained 28 days after the second AZD1222 dose. The source is an adult who received the AZD1222 COVID-19 vaccine. Both conserved end residues are trimmed from each CDR3. A D gene is named only where the DNA matches it firmly. Rows may omit the clone size; those that give it use once, few, many or a size class.

D	size	V	J	CDR3
TRBD2	-	TRBV18	TRBJ2-1	ASSPTSGASYNEQF
-	-	TRBV19	TRBJ1-5	ASSRGNQPQH
TRBD1	-	TRBV14	TRBJ1-2	ASSQGRTGGDGYT
TRBD1	-	TRBV7-6	TRBJ2-2	ASSLGDRGLNGELF
TRBD1	-	TRBV19	TRBJ2-7	ASRGTGGPYEQY
-	once	TRBV7-9	TRBJ1-1	ASSLKGDTGAF
-	-	TRBV5-5	TRBJ1-6	ASSLRSRAENSPLH
-	-	TRBV6-5	TRBJ1-4	ASQGWEKLF
-	-	TRBV19	TRBJ2-7	ASGHRTTYEQY
TRBD2	-	TRBV5-4	TRBJ2-3	ASSSGLAGTDTQY
-	-	TRBV27	TRBJ1-5	ASSPTGRGNQPQH
TRBD1	-	TRBV6-1	TRBJ1-3	ASSERQGSTGNTIY
-	-	TRBV18	TRBJ2-5	ASSPQGRETQY
TRBD1	once	TRBV7-2	TRBJ2-2	ASSLTGGVAGELF